The present T cell receptor beta chain was sequenced within a study of human T cells and chemical hapten exposure. Study information: Sensitization employed 2% DPC on approximately 2 cm by approximately 2 cm of upper inner arm skin. Notes on the study in general: Clustering by CDR3 similarity yielded significantly more large clusters from expanded TCRs than controls.

Using its own MiXCR run on the RACE reads, TCRdb lists one record per CDR3 protein. Counted here are some 330,000 distinct CDR3 sequences, around 5.5% occurring once; the ten biggest clones make up about 7.7%. The CDR3 has 13 amino acids. Germline V CDR1 and CDR2: DFQATT, SNEGSKA (reference sequence). V shed 3 bases and J 12 bases; nucleotides not matched to a gene: 7. The time point here: pre-sensitization, week 0. Treatment described: therapeutic diphenylcyclopropenone sensitization with weekly scalp DPC. In the case of this clonotype: Its antigen is unidentified.

The receptor comes from a woman aged 18-29 years with alopecia areata. Some clones in this sample may be carry-over from other donors' samples. The chain combines TRBV20-1 with TRBJ1-6; TRBD1 agrees at 8 bases. Source: whole blood, taken in connection with sensitization to the hapten diphenylcyclopropenone (DPC). The CDR3 spells CSARGQELQPLHF. The CDR3 bases are TGCAGTGCTAGGGGACAGGAACTTCAACCCCTCCACTTT.